This T cell receptor beta chain is drawn from a study of glioma-infiltrating T cells. Findings and caveats of the study: Signature shared blood CDR3 motifs were enriched in low-divergence and depleted in high-divergence patients.

CDR1 is SGHDN, CDR2 FVKESK, per germline. Trimming removed 2 bases at V and 3 bases at J, with 16 bases between. The CDR3 totals 16 residues. Using RNA template, CDR3s of TCR alpha and beta were amplified with iRepertoire arm-PCR. From the multiplex PCR reads, TCRdb called clonotypes with MiXCR, one entry per CDR3 protein. In the table there are 400,000 or so distinct CDR3 sequences, less than 50% of which are singletons. In regard to this clonotype: Its target is not known.

The source material was glioma tissue, nonneoplastic brain tissue, or PBMCs (not recorded which). The clonotype originates from a human donor with low-grade glioma or glioblastoma, undergoing nonglioma brain surgery, or in good health (not recorded which). This sequence joins TRBV14 and TRBJ1-2; D might be TRBD1 (6 bases). The CDR3 spells CASSQPGEAGDYGYTF. CDR3 nucleotides: TGTGCCAGCAGCCAACCTGGGGAGGCAGGGGACTATGGCTACACCTTC.